This T cell receptor (beta chain) is drawn from a study of T cells after posttransplantation cyclophosphamide listed by TCRdb under 2016. About the study as a whole: T cell repertoire reconstitution was tracked by TRB sequencing after myeloablative bone marrow transplantation in which posttransplantation cyclophosphamide was used as GVHD prophylaxis. TRA and TRB clonality were tightly correlated in about 10 samples, so subsequent TCR analyses focused on TRB only. Samples from under 40 PTCy-treated patients and about 17 related bone marrow donors of those patients were subjected to antigen receptor sequencing. Public TRB sequences were searched against a database of over 3,000 sequences associated with responses to pathogens, tumor antigens, self-antigens and alloantigens. Blood from all 30 or so PTCy patients who had 1-year posttransplant specimens underwent TRB sequencing. Up to about 3 additional blood samples from 2 to 5.2 years after transplant were also TRB-sequenced in 3 patients, as was pretransplant blood from 4 patients.

Genomic DNA was used for TRB sequencing, which was performed with the immunoSEQ assay at survey resolution or with the hsTCRB kit. In the authors' own workflow: The immunoSEQ software handled the initial read processing, while the LymphoSeq R package was used for the repertoire analyses. Clonality was computed as 1 minus normalized Shannon entropy; Gini coefficient was also calculated for each TRB dataset. Phenotypes of unsorted samples were inferred by mapping TRB sequences from sorted subsets of the recipient or donor onto the same recipient's unsorted samples. In its TCRdb copy, this immuneACCESS table keeps in-frame sequences only and misses some clones. Where compared with another copy, unresolved V genes explain less than half of these, and the others have no known cause. That table is the source of V, J and clone size, and D and trimming were worked out from the DNA. In this sample the table shows around 22,000 clones, about nine tenths of which occur a single time. Jointly, the top ten make up 9% to 13% of the sample.

Broad study findings and their caveats: The TRB repertoires of T cells infiltrating skin or the GI tract showed only limited overlap with the TRB repertoires found in blood. Donor-recipient similarity was low at 1-2 months but increased during the first year, and donor CD8+ memory clones often dominated later blood repertoires. Across 45 patients, recipient CMV seropositivity and CMV reactivation were highly associated with TRB clonality; PTCy diversity was similar to CNI/methotrexate controls.

V loses 3 bases at its end and J loses 1 base; junction bases beyond the gene matches: 2. CDR1 is given as PRHDT and CDR2 as FYEKMQ, both from the germline V gene (reference sequence). The CDR3 spans 14 residues, from the cysteine through the phenylalanine. The read is trimmed to its CDR3 DNA, 42 bases read in frame from base 1. The treatment or condition label of this sample denotes: high-dose cyclophosphamide on days +3 and +4 as single-agent GVHD prophylaxis. For conditioning, the PTCy patients got busulfan and fludarabine, then a related or unrelated marrow graft, followed by cyclophosphamide on days +3 and +4. The PTCy-treated patients were drawn from a prospective, multi-institutional clinical trial. Peripheral blood and bone marrow mononuclear cells were isolated by Ficoll-Hypaque density centrifugation and were cryopreserved. Comments on this clone: Its target antigen remains unknown. One base away there is no much larger clone; base qualities are not given.

The sample here was PBMCs, taken after allogeneic stem cell transplant with posttransplant cyclophosphamide. This receptor was taken from a female patient younger than 45 who received an allogeneic stem cell transplant from an unrelated donor, was CMV-positive, and had no GVHD. Where a transplant has occurred, the graft donor may have supplied some of the T cells. Here the chain combines TRBV13 and TRBJ1-1; 7 middle bases align to TRBD1. For the CDR3, the sequence is CASSFGTANTEAFF. The bases read TGTGCCAGCAGCTTCGGGACAGCGAACACTGAAGCTTTCTTT.